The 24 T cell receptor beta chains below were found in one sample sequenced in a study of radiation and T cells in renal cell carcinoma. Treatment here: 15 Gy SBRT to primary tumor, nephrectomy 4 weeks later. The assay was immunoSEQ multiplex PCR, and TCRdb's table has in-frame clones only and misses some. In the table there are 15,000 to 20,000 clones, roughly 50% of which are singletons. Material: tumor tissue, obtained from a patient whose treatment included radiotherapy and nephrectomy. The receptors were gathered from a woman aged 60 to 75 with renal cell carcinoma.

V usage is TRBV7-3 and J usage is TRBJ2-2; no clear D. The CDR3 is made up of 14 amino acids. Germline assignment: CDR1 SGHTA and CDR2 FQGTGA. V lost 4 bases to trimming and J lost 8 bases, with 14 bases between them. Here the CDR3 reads CASSSTPWVGELFF. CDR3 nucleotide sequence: TGTGCCAGCAGCTCCACCCCCTGGGTGGGGGAGCTGTTTTTT.

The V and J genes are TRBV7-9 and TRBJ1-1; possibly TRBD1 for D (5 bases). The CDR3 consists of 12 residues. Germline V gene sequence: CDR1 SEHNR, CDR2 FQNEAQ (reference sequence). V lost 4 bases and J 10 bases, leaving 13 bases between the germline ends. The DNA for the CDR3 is TGTGCCAGCAGCTCGGAGGGGACGGGAGCTTTCTTT. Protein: CASSSEGTGAFF.

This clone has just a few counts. The CDR3, as DNA: TGTGCCAGCTCACTCGGACAGATTAACTATGGCTACACCTTC. This codes for CASSLGQINYGYTF. The V and J genes are TRBV18 and TRBJ1-2, with D perhaps matching TRBD1 (6 bases). This CDR3 spans 14 amino acids. V lost 4 bases and J lost 1, with 10 bases in between. Looked up from germline, CDR1 is KGHSH and CDR2 is LQKENI.

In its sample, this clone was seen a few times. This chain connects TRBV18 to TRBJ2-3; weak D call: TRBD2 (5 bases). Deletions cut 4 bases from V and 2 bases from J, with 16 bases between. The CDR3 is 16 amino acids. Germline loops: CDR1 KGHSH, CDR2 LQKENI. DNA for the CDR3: TGTGCCAGCTCACTCTCGGGGTCCGCCCTCACAGATACGCAGTATTTT. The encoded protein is CASSLSGSALTDTQYF.

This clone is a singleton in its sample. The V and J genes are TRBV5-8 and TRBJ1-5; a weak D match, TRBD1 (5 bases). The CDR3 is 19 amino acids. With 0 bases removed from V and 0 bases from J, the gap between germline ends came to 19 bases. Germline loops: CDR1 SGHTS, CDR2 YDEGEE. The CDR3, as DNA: TGTGCCAGCAGCTTGGTGAGGGACCGGAGTATCTATAGCAATCAGCCCCAGCATTTT. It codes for CASSLVRDRSIYSNQPQHF.

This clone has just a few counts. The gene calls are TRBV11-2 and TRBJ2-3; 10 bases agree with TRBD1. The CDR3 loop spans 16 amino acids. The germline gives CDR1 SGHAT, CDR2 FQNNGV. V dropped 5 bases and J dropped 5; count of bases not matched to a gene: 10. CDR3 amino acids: CASSQPWTGGRDTQYF. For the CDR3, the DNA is TGTGCCAGCAGCCAGCCATGGACAGGGGGTAGAGATACGCAGTATTTT.

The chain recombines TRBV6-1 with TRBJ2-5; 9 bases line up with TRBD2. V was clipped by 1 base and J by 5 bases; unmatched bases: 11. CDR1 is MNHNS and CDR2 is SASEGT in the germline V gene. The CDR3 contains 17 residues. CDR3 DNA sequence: TGTGCCAGCAGTGAAGATCTAAGGGTAGCGGGGGAGGAGACCCAGTACTTC. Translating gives CASSEDLRVAGEETQYF.

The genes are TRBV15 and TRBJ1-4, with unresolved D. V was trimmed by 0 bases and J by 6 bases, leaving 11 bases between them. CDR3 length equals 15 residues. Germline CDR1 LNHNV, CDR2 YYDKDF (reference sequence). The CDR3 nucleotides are TGTGCCACCAGCAGAGAAGTTCAGAGAGATGAAAAACTGTTTTTT. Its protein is CATSREVQRDEKLFF.

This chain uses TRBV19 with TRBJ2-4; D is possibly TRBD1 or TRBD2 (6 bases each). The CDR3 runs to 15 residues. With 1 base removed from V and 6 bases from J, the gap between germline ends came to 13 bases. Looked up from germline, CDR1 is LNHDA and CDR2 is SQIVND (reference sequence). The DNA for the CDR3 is TGTGCCAGTAGTATAGCGGAGGGGGTGGGAAACATTCAGTACTTC. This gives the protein CASSIAEGVGNIQYF.

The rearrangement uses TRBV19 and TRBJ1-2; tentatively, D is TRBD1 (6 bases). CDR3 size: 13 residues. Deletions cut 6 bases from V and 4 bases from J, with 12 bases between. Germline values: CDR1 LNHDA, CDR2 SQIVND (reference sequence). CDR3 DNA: TGTGCCAGTAGATTAGCAGGGGTCTATGGCTACACCTTC. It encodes CASRLAGVYGYTF.

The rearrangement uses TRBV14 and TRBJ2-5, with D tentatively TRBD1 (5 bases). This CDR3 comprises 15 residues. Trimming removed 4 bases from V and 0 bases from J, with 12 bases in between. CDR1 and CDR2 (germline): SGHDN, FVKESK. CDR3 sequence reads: CASSLRWGDQETQYF. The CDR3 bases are TGTGCCAGCAGCCTACGTTGGGGCGACCAAGAGACCCAGTACTTC.

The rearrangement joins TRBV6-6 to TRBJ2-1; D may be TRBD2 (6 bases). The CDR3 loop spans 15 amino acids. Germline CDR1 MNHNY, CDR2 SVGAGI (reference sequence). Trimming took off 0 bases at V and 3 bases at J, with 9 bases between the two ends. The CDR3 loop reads CASSYSGLHYNEQFF. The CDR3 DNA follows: TGTGCCAGCAGTTACTCGGGACTTCACTACAATGAGCAGTTCTTC.

This CDR3 is CASSYTLLAGAEEQYF. The CDR3 coding sequence is TGTGCCAGCAGTTATACACTACTAGCGGGAGCGGAAGAGCAGTACTTC. The chain combines TRBV6-6 with TRBJ2-7; TRBD2 agrees at 11 bases. Trimming took 3 bases from V and 7 from J; bases not matched to a gene: 11. Germline V gene sequence: CDR1 MNHNY, CDR2 SVGAGI (reference sequence). The CDR3 runs to 16 residues.

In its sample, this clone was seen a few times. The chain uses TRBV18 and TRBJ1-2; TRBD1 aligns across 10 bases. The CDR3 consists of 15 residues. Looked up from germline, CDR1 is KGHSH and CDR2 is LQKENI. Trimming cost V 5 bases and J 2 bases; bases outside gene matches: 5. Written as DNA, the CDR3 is TGTGCCAGCTCATCCCGGACAGGGGGAAACTATGGCTACACCTTC. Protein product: CASSSRTGGNYGYTF.

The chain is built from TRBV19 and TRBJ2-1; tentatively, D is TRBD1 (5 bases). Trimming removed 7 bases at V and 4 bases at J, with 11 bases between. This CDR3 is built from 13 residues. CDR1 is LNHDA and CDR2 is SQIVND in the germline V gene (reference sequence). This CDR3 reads CASNAGPYNEQFF. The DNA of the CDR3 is TGTGCCAGTAACGCAGGGCCGTACAATGAGCAGTTCTTC.

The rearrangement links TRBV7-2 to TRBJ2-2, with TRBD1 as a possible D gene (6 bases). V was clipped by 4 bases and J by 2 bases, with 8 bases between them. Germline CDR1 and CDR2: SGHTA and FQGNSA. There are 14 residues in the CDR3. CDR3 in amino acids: CASSSRGNTGELFF. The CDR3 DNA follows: TGTGCCAGCAGCTCCAGGGGAAACACCGGGGAGCTGTTTTTT. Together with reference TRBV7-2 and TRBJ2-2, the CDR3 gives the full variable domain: GAGVSQSPSNKVTEKGKDVELRCDPISGHTALYWYRQSLGQGLEFLIYFQGNSAPDKSGLPSDRFSAERTGGSVSTLTIQRTQQEDSAVYLCASSSRGNTGELFFGEGSRLTVL.

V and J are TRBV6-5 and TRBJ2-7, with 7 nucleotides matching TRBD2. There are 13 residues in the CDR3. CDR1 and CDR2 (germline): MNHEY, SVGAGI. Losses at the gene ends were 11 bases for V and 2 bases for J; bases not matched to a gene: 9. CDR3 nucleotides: TGTGCCGTGGGAGGGCTCTCCCCCTACGAGCAGTACTTC. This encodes CAVGGLSPYEQYF.

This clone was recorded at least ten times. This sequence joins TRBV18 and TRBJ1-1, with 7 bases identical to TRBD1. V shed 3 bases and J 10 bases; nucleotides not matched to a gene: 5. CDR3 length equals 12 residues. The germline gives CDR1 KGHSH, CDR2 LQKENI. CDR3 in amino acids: CASSPDRQGAFF. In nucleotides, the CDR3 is TGTGCCAGCTCACCGGACAGGCAGGGAGCTTTCTTT.

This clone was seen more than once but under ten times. CDR3: CASREQGADGYTF. The CDR3 DNA reads as TGTGCCAGCAGGGAACAGGGGGCGGATGGCTACACCTTC. The gene calls are TRBV6-8 and TRBJ1-2, with 9 bases matching TRBD1. CDR1 and CDR2 (germline): MNHGY, SAAAGT. CDR3 size: 13 residues. J lost 6 bases, V lost 6 bases, and 5 bases had no gene match.

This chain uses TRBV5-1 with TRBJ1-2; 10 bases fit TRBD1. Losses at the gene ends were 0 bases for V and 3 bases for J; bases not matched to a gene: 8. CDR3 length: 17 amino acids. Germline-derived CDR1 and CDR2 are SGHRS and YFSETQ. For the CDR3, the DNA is TGCGCCAGCAGCTTGGACGGGACAGGGGCGCCCGACTATGGCTACACCTTC. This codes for CASSLDGTGAPDYGYTF.

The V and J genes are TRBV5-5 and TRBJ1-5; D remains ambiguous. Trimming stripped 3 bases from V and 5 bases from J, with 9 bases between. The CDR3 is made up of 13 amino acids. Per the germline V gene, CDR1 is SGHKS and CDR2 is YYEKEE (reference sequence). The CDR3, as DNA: TGTGCCAGCAGCTCCCGCCTGGATCAGCCCCAGCATTTT. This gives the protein CASSSRLDQPQHF.

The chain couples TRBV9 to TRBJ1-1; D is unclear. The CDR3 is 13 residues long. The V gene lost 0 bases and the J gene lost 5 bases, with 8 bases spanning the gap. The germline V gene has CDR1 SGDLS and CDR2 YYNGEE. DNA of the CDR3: TGTGCCAGCAGCGTAGGGCCGAAAACTGAAGCTTTCTTT. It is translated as CASSVGPKTEAFF.

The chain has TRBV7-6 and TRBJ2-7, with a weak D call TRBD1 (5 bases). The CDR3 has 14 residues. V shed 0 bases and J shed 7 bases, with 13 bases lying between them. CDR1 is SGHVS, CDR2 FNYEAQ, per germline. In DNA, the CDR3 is TGTGCCAGCAGCTTAGCATCAGGGCTCGGGGAGCAGTACTTC. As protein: CASSLASGLGEQYF.

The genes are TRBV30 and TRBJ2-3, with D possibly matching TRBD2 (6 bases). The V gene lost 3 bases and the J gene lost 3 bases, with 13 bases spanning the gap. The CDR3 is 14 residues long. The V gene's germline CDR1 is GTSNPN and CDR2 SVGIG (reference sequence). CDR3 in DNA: TGTGCCTGGAGCGCCGGGAGTGGGACAGATACGCAGTATTTT. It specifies CAWSAGSGTDTQYF.